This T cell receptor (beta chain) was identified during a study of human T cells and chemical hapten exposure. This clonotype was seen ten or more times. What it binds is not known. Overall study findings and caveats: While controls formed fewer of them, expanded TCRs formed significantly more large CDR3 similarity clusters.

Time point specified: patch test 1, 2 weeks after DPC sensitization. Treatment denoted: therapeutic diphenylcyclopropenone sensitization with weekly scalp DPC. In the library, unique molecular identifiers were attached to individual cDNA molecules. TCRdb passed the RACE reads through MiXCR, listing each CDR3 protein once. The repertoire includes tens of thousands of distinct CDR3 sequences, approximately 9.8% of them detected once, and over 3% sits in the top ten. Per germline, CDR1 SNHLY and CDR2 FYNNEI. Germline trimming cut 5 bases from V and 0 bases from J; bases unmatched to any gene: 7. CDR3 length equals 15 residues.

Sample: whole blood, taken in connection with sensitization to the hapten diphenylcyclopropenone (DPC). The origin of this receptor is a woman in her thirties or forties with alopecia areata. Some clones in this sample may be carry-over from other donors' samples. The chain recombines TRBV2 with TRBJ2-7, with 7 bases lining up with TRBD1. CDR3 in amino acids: CASSSRTGDSYEQYF. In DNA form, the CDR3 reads TGTGCCAGCAGTAGCCGGACAGGTGACTCCTACGAGCAGTACTTC.